The T cell receptor beta chain described here comes from a study of T cells in Graves' hyperthyroidism and ophthalmopathy. Study-level results: Blood also held most thyroid clonotypes expanded beyond 0.001.

Germline loops: CDR1 SGHTA, CDR2 FQGNSA. V was clipped by 4 bases and J by 10 bases; unmatched bases: 9. The CDR3 length is 14 residues. Disease duration under 2 months; hyperthyroidism patients were aged 18 to 65. Clinicians diagnosed patients from clinical symptoms, serum thyroxine and TRAb, thyroid ultrasound and orbital computed tomography. Amplification yielded TCR beta CDR3 regions, with RNA transcripts as the source. RT-PCR in the first round (using the HTBI primer set) targeted the TCR CDR3. A single record per CDR3 protein comes from TCRdb applying MiXCR to the multiplex PCR reads. The sample includes 350,000 or so distinct CDR3 sequences, approximately 18% of them seen just once. This clonotype was counted ten times or more. Antigen: not known.

The gene calls are TRBV7-2 and TRBJ2-1; 8 nucleotides line up with TRBD2. This sequence originates from a woman aged 25 to 39 with Graves' hyperthyroidism that later progressed to Graves' ophthalmopathy. Sequencing was done on a sample of blood. CDR3: CASSSGLVTFEQFF. Written as DNA, the CDR3 is TGTGCCAGCAGCTCGGGACTAGTTACGTTCGAGCAGTTCTTC.